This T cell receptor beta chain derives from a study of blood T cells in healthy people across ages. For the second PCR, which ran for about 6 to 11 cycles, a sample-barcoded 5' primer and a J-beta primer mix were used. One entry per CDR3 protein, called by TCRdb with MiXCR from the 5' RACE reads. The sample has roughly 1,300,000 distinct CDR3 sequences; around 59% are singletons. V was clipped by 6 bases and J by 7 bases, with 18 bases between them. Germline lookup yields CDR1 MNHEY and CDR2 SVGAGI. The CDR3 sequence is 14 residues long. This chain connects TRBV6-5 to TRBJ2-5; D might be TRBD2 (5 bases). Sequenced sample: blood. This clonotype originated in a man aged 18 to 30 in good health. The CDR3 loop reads CASSPGRARGTQYF. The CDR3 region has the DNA TGTGCCAGCAGCCCCGGTAGAGCCCGGGGGACCCAGTACTTC.